Listed below are T cell receptor beta chains from one sample, sequenced in a study of blood T cells in healthy people across ages. TCRdb re-analysed the 5' RACE reads in MiXCR, keeping a single row per CDR3 protein. The sample consists of roughly 1.5 million distinct CDR3 sequences, 42% of them appearing once. Material for sequencing was blood. These receptors were taken from a woman in her late teens or twenties in good health. Each CDR3 is given with its conserved first and last residue. Clone size is not always given. Where it is, it says once, few, many or a class for expanded clones.

. . TRBV19 CASSMTGGLAGAEQYF
TRBJ2-7 few TRBV7-2 CASSLNDAGATATRQYF
TRBJ2-5 . TRBV20-1 CSARHTGGFRETQYF
TRBJ1-2 few TRBV7-2 CASSLPIGPSGYGYTF
TRBJ1-6 few TRBV4-2 CASSQESISYNSPLHF
TRBJ1-4 once TRBV4-3 CASSQEWVHNEKLFF
TRBJ2-4 few TRBV28 CASSSDRMGVQNIQYF
TRBJ2-6 few TRBV6-1 CASSEDLSGANVLTF
TRBJ2-3 many TRBV10-3 CAISEPHHSSGSTDTQYF
TRBJ2-3 . TRBV25-1 CVSSVAGSEADTQYF
TRBJ2-1 . TRBV18 CASTQGLAGPYNEQFF
TRBJ2-7 . TRBV28 CASTPGPNLRYEQYF
. . TRBV20-1 CSAIALAGVHEQYF
TRBJ1-2 . TRBV6-6 CASSYSQGQGYTF
TRBJ1-5 . TRBV21-1 CASSKESGPANQPQHF
TRBJ2-1 few TRBV12-3/TRBV12-4 CASRPSGPYNEQFF
TRBJ1-2 few TRBV6-6 CASRIEGQGGSGYTF
TRBJ1-1 . TRBV5-1 CASSLFTGTPEAFF
TRBJ2-1 . TRBV10-3 CAISERASGRSGQFF
TRBJ1-5 many TRBV5-1 CASSLGQYSNQPQHF
TRBJ2-3 few TRBV7-2 CASSIGAGWDTQYF
TRBJ1-2 . TRBV6-5 CASSYSRGARYGYTF
TRBJ2-3 many TRBV29-1 CSVGGGLAGRTDTQYF
TRBJ1-5 . TRBV7-2 CASSLEGAPNQPQHF
TRBJ1-4 . TRBV10-2 CASSALEKLFF
TRBJ1-5 many TRBV10-1 CASSGGPNQPQHF
TRBJ2-5 . TRBV6-5 CASSYSGRLQETQYF
TRBJ2-3 few TRBV20-1 CSARAGMTDTQYF
TRBJ1-2 . TRBV29-1 CSVAGTGDYDYTF
TRBJ2-7 few TRBV20-1 CSARAPSRGVYNEQYF
TRBJ1-6 . TRBV6-5 CASSYTNQKLNSPLHF
TRBJ2-3 . TRBV9 CASSGGVRTSTDTQYF
TRBJ2-7 . TRBV5-1 CASSLASGIHEQYF
TRBJ2-3 . TRBV7-2 CASSVRQGGTDTQYF
TRBJ2-3 few TRBV20-1 CSASDGTDTQYF
TRBJ2-6 . TRBV11-2 CASSLHQSSFRQGNGANVLTF
TRBJ2-5 . TRBV12-3/TRBV12-4 CASSPNTKTQYF
TRBJ2-5 few TRBV12-3/TRBV12-4 CASRFGSGVQETQYF
TRBJ1-1 . TRBV25-1 CASNPGRWTANEAFF
TRBJ2-7 . TRBV9 CASSVEELEISYEQYF
TRBJ2-1 . TRBV20-1 CSARPIYNEQFF
TRBJ2-3 . TRBV24-1 CATSDTDSPETDTQYF
TRBJ2-7 few TRBV2 CATSHRATAISYEQYF
TRBJ1-4 few TRBV9 CASSPGQGLEKLFF
TRBJ2-5 . TRBV5-1 CASSLLDSEQYF
. . TRBV4-1 CASSQDSRLWNCEQYF
TRBJ2-3 . TRBV20-1 CSAGALTDTQYF
TRBJ2-3 many TRBV9 CASSPSRGLAAITDTQYF
TRBJ1-1 . TRBV6-5 CASSREQGAHTEAFF
TRBJ1-2 . TRBV4-2 CATTLSRGPDYGYTF
TRBJ2-3 . TRBV2 CASRPRPGQGSGTQYF